The clone carrying this TCR beta chain has just a few counts. Its antigen is undetermined. CDR3 size: 13 residues. J gave up 13 bases and V 8 bases, and 14 bases lay outside the gene matches. TCR cDNA molecules were tagged individually, and each one carried a unique molecular identifier. MiXCR, applied by TCRdb to the 5' RACE reads, yields one record per CDR3 protein. Of under 150,000 distinct CDR3 sequences listed, more than 10% are singletons. The sample comes from a study of spatial heterogeneity in lung cancer. Study-level background: When available, follow-up PBMC samples taken a median of approximately 26 months after resection were sequenced. Study-wide results and limits: Blood showed ubiquitous tumor TCRs more often at resection than at routine follow-up.

Time point meaning: blood at routine non-recurrence follow-up after resection. Unsorted samples of tumor, nontumor lung or frozen PBMC had their whole RNA sequenced. Sequencing used PBMCs, obtained at follow-up. The chain combines TRBV12-3 or TRBV12-4 with TRBJ1-5; 7 bases align to TRBD1. This receptor was identified in a male donor with early-stage non-small cell lung cancer. The CDR3 sequence: CASASAGGTAQHF. CDR3 in DNA: TGTGCCAGCGCATCTGCCGGGGGGACAGCTCAGCATTTT.